One sample yielded the 20 T cell receptor beta chains listed below, sequenced in a study of blood T cell repertoires in COVID-19 (dated by TCRdb to 2020 to 2021). Libraries were prepared through the immunoSEQ multiplex PCR assay. The immuneACCESS repertoire file appears here via TCRdb, limited to in-frame rearrangements. These files lack a portion of the clones; in checked studies, under half of the deficit traces to unresolved V genes, and the cause of the others is not known. The sample table records roughly 420,000 clones; roughly 90% of these occur just once. The ten largest account for around 0.97% of the sample. Source material: PBMCs or T cells enriched from blood (not recorded which). These receptors were obtained from a woman aged 30 to 39 with acute COVID-19.

This clone has a single count. The rearrangement links TRBV24-1 to TRBJ1-4, with 8 positions matching TRBD1. The CDR3 has 15 amino acids. The germline CDR1 and CDR2 sequences are KGHDR and SFDVKD. V shed 4 bases, J shed 5 bases, and the junction held 5 bases outside the gene matches. The CDR3: CATSERQGTNEKLFF. The DNA for the CDR3 is TGTGCCACCAGTGAGAGACAGGGGACGAATGAAAAACTGTTTTTT.

This clone came up a few times. The J gene is TRBJ1-2, the V gene TRBV29-1; D is undetermined. CDR1 SQVTM and CDR2 ANQGSEA come from the germline V gene. The CDR3 extends over 12 amino acids. With 4 bases removed from V and 6 bases from J, the gap between germline ends came to 12 bases. The CDR3 nucleotides read TGCAGCGTTGCGGACTGGGCCGATGGCTACACCTTC. Translating it yields CSVADWADGYTF.

This chain links TRBV5-4 with TRBJ2-1, with 8 bases identical to TRBD1. The V gene end was trimmed by 2 bases and the J gene end by 2 bases; junction bases not matched to a gene: 3. The CDR3 consists of 15 residues. In germline, CDR1 is SGHNT, CDR2 YYREEE (reference sequence). CDR3 coding DNA: TGTGCCAGCAGCTTATGGACAGGGACCTACAATGAGCAGTTCTTC. Amino acids: CASSLWTGTYNEQFF.

The rearrangement joins TRBV15 to TRBJ2-4, with D possibly matching TRBD1 (5 bases). This CDR3 spans 15 amino acids. Looked up from germline, CDR1 is LNHNV and CDR2 is YYDKDF (reference sequence). V lost 0 bases and J lost 5, with 11 bases in between. CDR3 sequence (DNA): TGTGCCACCAGCAGAGATCCAGGGTATGAAAACATTCAGTACTTC. This translates into CATSRDPGYENIQYF.

The chain has TRBV7-9 and TRBJ2-4, with TRBD1 as a possible D gene (6 bases). Deletions cut 1 base from V and 0 bases from J, with 10 bases between. The CDR3 is made up of 16 amino acids. The germline gives CDR1 SEHNR, CDR2 FQNEAQ (reference sequence). The DNA for the CDR3 is TGTGCCAGCAGCTTAGGACGGACAGTAGCCAAAAACATTCAGTACTTC. This encodes CASSLGRTVAKNIQYF.

The chain uses TRBV28 and TRBJ1-2; 8 positions agree with TRBD1. V shed 3 bases and J 4 bases; nucleotides not matched to a gene: 13. The CDR3 is made up of 17 amino acids. In germline, CDR1 is MDHEN, CDR2 SYDVKM. CDR3 sequence: CASSFLLGTGDFYGYTF. CDR3 coding DNA: TGTGCCAGCAGTTTTCTTCTTGGGACAGGCGACTTCTATGGCTACACCTTC.

V is TRBV7-3 and J is TRBJ1-1; D possibly corresponds to TRBD1 (5 bases). Trimming took off 4 bases at V and 6 bases at J, with 9 bases between the two ends. Germline assignment: CDR1 SGHTA and CDR2 FQGTGA. This CDR3 spans 12 amino acids. As DNA, the CDR3 is TGTGCCAGCAGCTACGGGGACTCTGAAGCTTTCTTT. Translating gives CASSYGDSEAFF.

The chain employs TRBV9 and TRBJ1-1; 7 bases fit TRBD1. Trimming removed 3 bases from V and 3 bases from J; junction bases left unmatched: 8. CDR3 length: 15 amino acids. Germline CDR1 reads SGDLS; CDR2 reads YYNGEE. For the CDR3, the DNA is TGTGCCAGCAGCGCTCCGACAGGGATGGACACTGAAGCTTTCTTT. As protein: CASSAPTGMDTEAFF.

The genes are TRBV29-1 and TRBJ1-1, with D possibly being TRBD1 (5 bases). V was clipped by 7 bases and J by 4 bases, with 13 bases between them. The CDR3 sequence is 12 residues long. The germline V gene has CDR1 SQVTM and CDR2 ANQGSEA. This CDR3 is CSGGRAATEAFF. CDR3 DNA sequence: TGCAGCGGCGGCAGGGCGGCCACTGAAGCTTTCTTT.

The genes are TRBV5-6 and TRBJ1-2, with D possibly TRBD1 on 6 matching bases. Trimming shortened V by 0 bases and J by 4 bases, and 13 bases separated the two germline ends. The CDR3 covers 15 residues. Germline lookup yields CDR1 SGHDT and CDR2 YYEEEE. CDR3 sequence (DNA): TGTGCCAGCAGCTTGGGGCAGGGGTTAGGCTATGGCTACACCTTC. This codes for CASSLGQGLGYGYTF. Looking up the rest from reference TRBV5-6 and TRBJ1-2 gives the full variable domain: DAGVTQSPTHLIKTRGQQVTLRCSPKSGHDTVSWYQQALGQGPQFIFQYYEEEERQRGNFPDRFSGHQFPNYSSELNVNALLLGDSALYLCASSLGQGLGYGYTFGSGTRLTVV.

Concerning this clone: This CDR3 is also generated by other DNA sequences in the sample. The CDR3 region is CASSLGQGGGYTF. The CDR3 bases are TGTGCCAGCAGTTTGGGACAGGGCGGCGGCTACACCTTC. The V and J genes are TRBV12-3 or TRBV12-4 and TRBJ1-2; 9 bases agree with TRBD1. The V segment lost 3 bases and the J segment 8 bases; nucleotides outside the gene matches: 4. The CDR3 is 13 amino acids.

V usage is TRBV3-1 (or the pseudogene TRBV3-2) and J usage is TRBJ2-1; TRBD2 agrees at 9 bases. V shed 1 base and J 4 bases; nucleotides not matched to a gene: 11. Germline CDR1 LGHDT, CDR2 YNNKEL (reference sequence). The CDR3 totals 18 residues. CDR3 loop: CASSQAKPGLASYNEQFF. CDR3 nucleotides: TGTGCCAGCAGCCAAGCAAAGCCGGGACTAGCAAGTTACAATGAGCAGTTCTTC.

This clone was found a few times. The CDR3 loop is CASTFDGTGGHQPQHF. CDR3 nucleotide sequence: TGTGCCAGTACATTCGACGGGACAGGGGGTCATCAGCCCCAGCATTTT. This sequence joins TRBV19 and TRBJ1-5, with 11 nucleotides matching TRBD1. CDR1 LNHDA and CDR2 SQIVND come from the germline V gene (reference sequence). J gave up 5 bases and V 7 bases, and 10 bases lay outside the gene matches. CDR3 length: 16 amino acids.

The gene calls are TRBV5-6 and TRBJ1-1; possibly TRBD1 for D (6 bases). The CDR3 length is 17 residues. Germline CDR1 reads SGHDT; CDR2 reads YYEEEE. Deletions cut 1 base from V and 2 bases from J, with 18 bases between. In DNA form, the CDR3 reads TGTGCCAGCAGCTTGTTTAAGGGGACACCCATAAACACTGAAGCTTTCTTT. Its protein is CASSLFKGTPINTEAFF.

The chain recombines TRBV29-1 with TRBJ2-1; D may be TRBD1 (5 bases). This CDR3 has 16 residues. With 0 bases removed from V and 5 bases from J, the gap between germline ends came to 17 bases. Per germline, CDR1 SQVTM and CDR2 ANQGSEA. The CDR3 loop reads CSVEDPRQGLDNEQFF. CDR3 nucleotides: TGCAGCGTTGAAGACCCTCGCCAGGGATTAGACAATGAGCAGTTCTTC.

This clone was recorded only once. The J gene is TRBJ2-2, the V gene TRBV28; D possibly corresponds to TRBD1 (6 bases). In germline, CDR1 is MDHEN, CDR2 SYDVKM. V was clipped by 6 bases and J by 2 bases, with 13 bases between them. This CDR3 has 15 amino acids. The CDR3 DNA is TGTGCCAGCAGCCAGGGGACGAGAAACACCGGGGAGCTGTTTTTT. This encodes CASSQGTRNTGELFF.

The gene calls are TRBV5-5 and TRBJ2-7, with 13 bases lining up with TRBD2. In germline, CDR1 is SGHKS, CDR2 YYEKEE (reference sequence). The CDR3 length is 15 residues. The ends lost 4 bases at V and 2 bases at J; junction bases unmatched: 3. The DNA of the CDR3 is TGTGCCAGCAGCCGAGGGACTAGCGGGACCTACGAGCAGTACTTC. This codes for CASSRGTSGTYEQYF.

The V call is TRBV19, the J call TRBJ1-4, with D perhaps TRBD1 (5 bases). Per the germline V gene, CDR1 is LNHDA and CDR2 is SQIVND (reference sequence). The V gene lost 7 bases and the J gene lost 4 bases, with 10 bases spanning the gap. This CDR3 spans 13 amino acids. CDR3 DNA sequence: TGTGCCAGTAACGGCAGGGTTAATGAAAAACTGTTTTTT. Encoded protein: CASNGRVNEKLFF.

This clone appeared once. The rearrangement uses TRBV4-1 and TRBJ2-2, with D tentatively TRBD2 (6 bases). The germline CDR1 and CDR2 sequences are MGHRA and YSYEKL. Between the trimmed V and J ends, which lost 1 base and 2 bases, there was a span of 11 bases. The CDR3 is 16 amino acids. CDR3 residues: CASSQVGGINTGELFF. In DNA form, the CDR3 reads TGCGCCAGCAGCCAAGTCGGCGGGATCAACACCGGGGAGCTGTTTTTT.

The chain carries TRBV7-9 and TRBJ2-3; 7 positions agree with TRBD1. Trimming removed 4 bases from V and 4 bases from J; junction bases left unmatched: 5. The CDR3 extends over 14 amino acids. Germline CDR1 is SEHNR and CDR2 is FQNEAQ (reference sequence). CDR3 in amino acids: CASSSRQGPDTQYF. CDR3 DNA: TGTGCCAGCAGCTCCCGACAGGGCCCAGATACGCAGTATTTT.